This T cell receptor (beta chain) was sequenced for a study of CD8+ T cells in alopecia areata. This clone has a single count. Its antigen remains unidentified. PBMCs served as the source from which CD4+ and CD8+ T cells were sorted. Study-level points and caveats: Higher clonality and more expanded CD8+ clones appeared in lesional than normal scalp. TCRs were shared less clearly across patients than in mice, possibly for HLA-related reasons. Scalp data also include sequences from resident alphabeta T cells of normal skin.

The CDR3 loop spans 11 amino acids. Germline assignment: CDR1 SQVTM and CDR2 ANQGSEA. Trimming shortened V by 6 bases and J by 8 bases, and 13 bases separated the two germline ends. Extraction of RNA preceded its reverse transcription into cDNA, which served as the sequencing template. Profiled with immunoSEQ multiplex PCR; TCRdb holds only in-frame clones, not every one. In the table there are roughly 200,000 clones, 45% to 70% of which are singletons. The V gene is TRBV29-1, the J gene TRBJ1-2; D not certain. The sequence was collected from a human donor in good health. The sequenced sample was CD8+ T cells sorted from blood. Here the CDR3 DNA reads TGCAGCGTCGAGGGTCTTATCGGCTACACCTTC. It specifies CSVEGLIGYTF.